The subject of this entry is one T cell receptor (beta chain). It has no known antigen specificity. No much larger clone is present one base from it, and per-base qualities are unavailable. These data come from a study of cytomegalovirus exposure and HLA in healthy donors (dated by TCRdb to about 2017). With respect to the entire study: An earlier analysis of some 620 of the donors reported under 300 Gb of sequence data and around 110 million unique TCR beta sequences obtained from 150 million to 200 million T cells. About 300 gigabases of sequencing data and around 80 million unique TCR sequences made up an early release that covered under 750 HLA-typed donors. Among the roughly 400 genotyped donors, approximately 76% belonged to the genetic ancestry cluster associated with self-reported Caucasian donors. The aim of the study was to test whether cataloging public T cell receptors could identify signatures of past pathogen exposure. The study used immunosequencing to profile the T cell repertoires of several hundred subjects and linked those repertoires to cytomegalovirus serostatus. A separate validation cohort of about 110 different subjects was used in addition to the roughly 700-subject first cohort. The study combined high-throughput TCR immunosequencing, statistical association of individual TCRs with disease status, and machine learning to predict cytomegalovirus infection status. To study patterns of TCR occurrence, a later analysis re-analyzed previously published TCR beta repertoires from under 750 donors and added high-resolution HLA genotyping. Rather than using new phenotypic data, the later analysis identified candidate immune exposures from TCR beta sequences and from how often those sequences occurred across donors. In an earlier analysis of several hundred of the donors, high-throughput TCR beta sequencing was used to judge whether each TCR beta V gene segment behaved as functional or pseudogenic. Donor age, sex, ethnicity and CMV serostatus were compiled alongside the repertoire data. Genome-wide SNP genotypes for about 55% of the roughly 670 donors were used in a later genetic analysis, which treated that subset as a discovery cohort. All discovery cohort repertoires had been generated on a single sequencing platform. HLA typing covered class I and class II loci at four-digit resolution. The number of donors typed differed by locus, with about 620-630 for A, B, C, DRB1 and DQB1, more than 500 for DQA1, 600 to 610 for DPA1, and some 440 for DPB1. A handful of DR-DQ haplotypes were handled as single units for association and clustering because linkage in the cohort was strong. Among 300 to 500 genotyped donors of the cohort, an average of approximately 200,000 unique TCR beta nucleotide sequences was sequenced per donor, of which 15% to 20% were non-productive.

The paper as a whole reports these results and caveats: Linkage disequilibrium might explain the correlated functional status among segregating V segments, but an unknown experimental factor could not be ruled out. Immune exposure information for the cohort was limited to CMV serostatus. The cohort was sequenced for TCR beta chains only, and without alpha or paired-chain data the features that could be detected were limited. Assigning TCR associations to individual alleles was difficult when HLA alleles, especially DR and DQ, strongly co-occurred. In an earlier analysis of about 540 of the donors, most TCR beta V segments were observed in productive rearrangements about 90% or about 30% of the time, broadly matching IMGT annotations. Presence/absence analyses assumed roughly uniform sequencing depth across donors, an assumption that may not hold. A total of about 180 TCR beta chains were listed by the study as associated with cytomegalovirus. In a later genetic analysis, a missense DCLRE1C variant was associated with V-gene and J-gene trimming of TCR beta chains, and the association was replicated in an independent cohort. A further reported finding was that TCR beta sequences accurately predicted the HLA-A and HLA-B alleles for most subjects in the first cohort. A later analysis found that most CMV-associated TCR beta chains appeared HLA-restricted, with HLA associations seemingly driven largely by CMV exposure. The authors suggested that the approach could potentially be generalized to other disease states and immunological phenotypes. Because the 87-base-pair reads could not distinguish some IMGT-functional V segments, including TRBV6-2 and TRBV6-3, those segments were excluded. A group of highly shared sequence variants was considered likely to be a technical artifact of the sequencing pipeline. The classifier was reported to diagnose cytomegalovirus status with high specificity and sensitivity in both the original and validation cohorts. A later analysis reported that several top co-occurrence clusters appeared linked to parvovirus B19, influenza, CMV and Epstein-Barr virus. In a later analysis, the rate of TCR association differed among HLA loci, with DRB1 alleles having the most associated TCRs and HLA-C alleles having the fewest. In a later analysis, HLA-associated TCR beta chains were found to be more clonally expanded and to have lower generation probabilities than equally common non-associated chains. Because some donors lacked HLA typing at each locus, the association tests relied only on the typed subset. Because counts were too low, roughly 18 rarely observed V segments, including chromosome 9 orphons, were left out of the earlier analysis of approximately 580 of the donors. Most TCR sequences were observed very rarely across donors, whereas some public TCRs were present in many individuals. Three of the identified cytomegalovirus-associated TCR beta chains were confirmed in vitro to be specific for cytomegalovirus antigens. A later analysis associated 16,951 TCR beta sequences with specific HLA alleles at a false discovery rate of 0.05. In a later genetic analysis, fewer N-insertions in productive TCRs were reported among donors in an Asian-associated ancestry cluster than the roughly 700-donor mean.

The CDR3 spans 15 residues, from the cysteine through the phenylalanine. Only the CDR3 DNA is retained, 45 bases long and in frame from the first base. The germline ends are 20 bases apart after V is trimmed by 3 bases and J by 14 bases. From a lookup of the germline V gene (reference sequence), CDR1 and CDR2 are LNHDA and SQIVND. The library came from the immunoSEQ multiplex PCR assay. The multiplex PCR relied on a mix of 60 forward primers for TCR Vbeta segments and 13 reverse primers for TCR Jbeta segments. The CDR3 region of rearranged TCR beta genes was amplified from genomic DNA by a multiplex PCR assay. On the Illumina HiSeq System, the amplified TCR beta libraries were sequenced as 87-base-pair reads. As for how the authors treated the data: Across the 670 or so repertoires, a later analysis counted 60 million to 90 million unique TCR beta chains, around 11 million of which were shared by at least two donors. To remove PCR and sequencing errors, raw reads were error-corrected and collapsed into unique sequences using a nearest-neighbor algorithm that merged closely related sequences. To assign V, D and J gene segments, CDR3 sequences were aligned to IMGT reference sequences. For a sequence to be retained, at least a six-nucleotide match to both a V gene segment and a J gene segment was required. A rearrangement was called productive if the CDR3 had no stop codons and remained in frame with V and J, and every other rearrangement was called non-productive. CDR3 was defined by IMGT convention, running from the second conserved V-encoded cysteine to the conserved J-encoded phenylalanine. In an earlier analysis of some 550 of the donors, sequences lacking an unambiguous match to a single V gene segment were excluded. In an earlier analysis of approximately 560 of the donors, a V segment was called functional when productive rearrangements were above 56.7%, and segregating when the standard deviation between donors exceeded 5%. A statistical classification framework was built for diagnosing cytomegalovirus status from the catalog of TCR beta chain sequences. In a later analysis, TCR nucleotide sequences were compared against IMGT/GENE-DB human TR gene sequences so that V and J genes could be assigned. The TCRdist pipeline was used in a later analysis to assign CDR3 sequences and most-parsimonious VDJ recombination scenarios. In a later analysis, each TCR beta chain was defined by its CDR3 amino acid sequence together with its V-gene family, and reads lacking a unique V-gene family were excluded. As a way to deal with suspected cross-contamination and a sequencing artifact, a later analysis dropped 450 to 700 nucleotide sequences that were highly shared and had low generation probability. In a later analysis, a clonal expansion index was calculated for each public chain from normalized within-repertoire ranks of inferred template counts. A later analysis computed generation probabilities with a VDJ recombination model fitted to out-of-frame rearrangements, and checked the results against IGoR. In a later analysis, hypergeometric tests were used to score TCR-TCR, TCR-HLA and TCR-CMV co-occurrence, with a repertoire-size bias correction applied to TCR pairs. False discovery rates were estimated in a later analysis by permuting HLA or CMV assignments 20 times. In a later analysis, co-occurring TCRs were grouped with DBSCAN, and TCRdist sequence similarity was added when clustering was performed within HLA-allele-positive subsets. For co-occurrence clustering, repertoires with fewer than 30,000 or more than 120,000 public chains were excluded, along with several repertoires with anomalous nucleotide sharing. TCRdb mirrors the immuneACCESS table, restricted to in-frame sequences. Some clones are absent from its copies; in checked studies, under half trace to an unresolved V gene, and the reason for the others is unknown. V and J calls and clone size are as listed in that table; D and trimming were resolved from the DNA. The sample records around 170,000 clones, 81% of which are singletons. The ten largest clones represent 3% to 4.5% of the sample.

In total, 630 or so healthy bone marrow donors made up the cohort. Cohort members were all nominally healthy when sampled, although unrecorded immune exposures were likely present. The donor tested CMV seronegative, placing the donor among the roughly 350 seronegative members of the cohort. Each donor provided a peripheral blood sample, and peripheral blood mononuclear cells were used for TCR beta sequencing. Genomic DNA extraction from the blood cell samples was performed with the Qiagen DNeasy Blood Extraction Kit. The receptor was isolated from a man aged 45-65 years in good health and CMV-seronegative. This chain is built from TRBV19 and TRBJ1-6; the D gene is perhaps TRBD1, on 6 matching bases. The sequencing sample was made of PBMCs. The DNA is TGTGCCAGTAGTATCACATCCAGGGGATTAATAACCCTCCACTTT. Its protein is CASSITSRGLITLHF.